A single sample gave rise to the 17 T cell receptor beta chains below, sequenced in a study of CD8+CD57+ T cells in acquired aplastic anemia. For sequencing, patients were chosen who had shown expansion of CD8+CD57+ cells by flow cytometry. Genomic DNA was employed as the template in profiling TCR beta VDJ and CDR3. TCRdb independently ran MiXCR on the reads; one entry per CDR3 protein. Seen here are approximately 190,000 distinct CDR3 sequences, just under 50% observed once, and the top ten hold around 9.7%. The sequencing sample was made of sorted CD4+, CD8+, or CD8+CD57+ T cells (not recorded which) from PBMCs. Source of these receptors: a human donor with aplastic anemia.

The rearrangement links TRBV7-9 to TRBJ2-7, with a weak D call TRBD1 (6 bases). This CDR3 region has 14 residues. CDR1 is SEHNR and CDR2 is FQNEAQ in the germline V gene (reference sequence). The V end lost 1 base, the J end lost 5 bases, and 12 bases lay between the germline ends. CDR3 sequence reads: CASSLEPGVDEQYF. CDR3 nucleotide sequence: TGTGCCAGCAGCTTAGAGCCAGGGGTGGACGAGCAGTACTTC.

This clonotype was found a few times. The chain has TRBV15 and TRBJ1-2; the D is unclear. Germline-derived CDR1 and CDR2 are LNHNV and YYDKDF (reference sequence). The CDR3 loop spans 14 amino acids. Trimming took 10 bases from V and 2 from J, leaving 17 bases between them. The CDR3 DNA follows: TGTGCCAGCCTTGCCCGGGGTATGAACTATGGCTACACCTTC. The encoded protein is CASLARGMNYGYTF.

This clonotype was found a few times. The chain combines TRBV27 with TRBJ2-2, with D possibly TRBD1 on 6 matching bases. Per germline, CDR1 MNHEY and CDR2 SMNVEV (reference sequence). V was clipped by 5 bases and J by 6 bases, with 16 bases between them. The CDR3 spans 15 residues. In DNA form, the CDR3 reads TGTGCCAGCAGTCAGGCAGGGGTGTATCCCGGGGAGCTGTTTTTT. Encoded protein: CASSQAGVYPGELFF.

As concerns this clonotype: A read error is possible here, since a much larger clone lies one base away. This chain links TRBV5-1 with TRBJ1-4, with 7 nucleotides matching TRBD1. This CDR3 spans 16 amino acids. Germline lookup yields CDR1 SGHRS and CDR2 YFSETQ. The CDR3: CASSLVGTANNENLFF. Here the CDR3 DNA reads TGCGCCAGCAGCTTGGTCGGGACAGCAAATAATGAAAACCTGTTTTTT.

With respect to this clonotype: One junction end disagrees with the germline gene, perhaps due to a read error. The V gene is TRBV2, the J gene TRBJ2-7, with D perhaps matching TRBD2 (5 bases). Per germline, CDR1 SNHLY and CDR2 FYNNEI. CDR3 size: 15 residues. CDR3 nucleotides: TGTGCCAGCCTCCCAGGTGAGGGAAATGGTTACGAGCAGTGCTTC. Its protein is CASLPGEGNGYEQCF.

The table lists this clonotype with many counts. The chain employs TRBV4-2 and TRBJ2-5; no reliable D call. The germline V gene has CDR1 LGHNA and CDR2 YNFKEQ. V was trimmed by 4 bases and J by 5 bases, leaving 11 bases between them. This CDR3 region has 13 residues. CDR3 DNA sequence: TGTGCCAGCAGCCGACGGGCTCGGGAGACCCAGTACTTC. Amino acid sequence: CASSRRARETQYF.

This chain joins TRBV24-1 and TRBJ2-3; 10 nucleotides align to TRBD1. The length of the CDR3 is 17 residues. Germline CDR1 reads KGHDR; CDR2 reads SFDVKD. Trimming removed 7 bases from V and 5 bases from J; junction bases left unmatched: 14. CDR3 residues: CATSQESGDRGRDTQYF. The CDR3 nucleotides are TGTGCCACCAGCCAAGAGAGTGGGGACAGGGGCAGAGATACGCAGTATTTT.

The V and J genes are TRBV24-1 and TRBJ2-5, with 7 bases that match TRBD1. The J segment lost 4 bases and the V segment lost 7 bases, leaving 8 bases of the junction unmatched. In germline, CDR1 is KGHDR, CDR2 SFDVKD. The CDR3 spans 14 residues. The CDR3 loop reads CATSMPGGRETQYF. CDR3 bases: TGTGCCACCAGCATGCCAGGGGGAAGAGAGACCCAGTACTTC.

This clonotype was counted between two and nine times. Relative to the germline gene, one junction end is altered; a read error may explain this. The chain employs TRBV12-3 or TRBV12-4 and TRBJ1-3; perhaps TRBD1 as D (6 bases). CDR3 length equals 16 residues. The CDR3 sequence: CASILDRKLLGDTIYF. The CDR3 nucleotides read TGTGCCAGCATACTTGACAGGAAGCTCCTTGGAGACACCATATATTTT.

Remarks on this clonotype: One junction end disagrees with the germline gene, perhaps due to a read error. This chain uses TRBV19 with TRBJ2-7, with a tentative D call TRBD1 (6 bases). Germline CDR1 LNHDA, CDR2 SQIVND (reference sequence). This CDR3 has 14 residues. CDR3 protein: CASKAFGQSYERYF. Written as DNA, the CDR3 is TGTGCCAGTAAGGCGTTTGGACAGAGCTACGAGCGGTACTTC.

As to this clonotype: The junction shows a germline mismatch at one end, possibly a read error. This chain links TRBV10-3 with TRBJ2-5; D possibly corresponds to TRBD2 (6 bases). Germline V gives CDR1 ENHRY, CDR2 SYGVKD. This CDR3 comprises 14 residues. CDR3 coding DNA: TGTGCCAGCAGTCTGACTAGGGTCCAAGAGACCCAGTACTTC. Translation gives CASSLTRVQETQYF.

J is TRBJ2-1 and V is TRBV2, with unresolved D. V lost 4 bases, J lost 4 bases, and 11 bases lay in between. Germline CDR1 and CDR2: SNHLY and FYNNEI. This CDR3 is built from 14 residues. The CDR3 DNA reads as TGTGCCAGCAGTGTTGGGGTTCGGTACAATGAGCAGTTCTTC. It yields the protein CASSVGVRYNEQFF.

DNA of the CDR3: TGTGCCAGCAGTGCGACTAGCGGGGGGAGCTACGAGCAGTACTTC. Residues: CASSATSGGSYEQYF. V and J are TRBV6-1 and TRBJ2-7, with TRBD2 identical over 13 bases. In germline, CDR1 is MNHNS, CDR2 SASEGT. Trimming took 4 bases from V and 3 from J; bases not matched to a gene: 3. CDR3 length: 15 amino acids.

For the CDR3, the DNA is TGTGCCAGCAGCTTACTATCGGCCCCAAGGGAGACCCAGTACTTC. Translating gives CASSLLSAPRETQYF. V usage is TRBV7-2 and J usage is TRBJ2-5; D gene ambiguous. V was pared by 2 bases and J by 5 bases, with 15 bases between. Per the germline V gene, CDR1 is SGHTA and CDR2 is FQGNSA. The CDR3 is made up of 15 amino acids.

The rearrangement uses TRBV2 and TRBJ1-6; D call uncertain. The CDR3 has 13 residues. CDR1 SNHLY and CDR2 FYNNEI come from the germline V gene. V was pared by 11 bases and J by 8 bases, with 16 bases between. CDR3 protein: CAPRKYGYSPLHF. The CDR3 region has the DNA TGTGCCCCTAGGAAATACGGTTATTCACCCCTCCACTTT. Drawing the rest from reference TRBV2 and TRBJ1-6, the complete variable domain is EPEVTQTPSHQVTQMGQEVILRCVPISNHLYFYWYRQILGQKVEFLVSFYNNEISEKSEIFDDQFSVERPDGSNFTLKIRSTKLEDSAMYFCAPRKYGYSPLHFGNGTRLTVT.

In this sample, this clonotype turned up many times. J is TRBJ1-2 and V is TRBV9; TRBD1 agrees at 7 bases. Germline assignment: CDR1 SGDLS and CDR2 YYNGEE. The V segment lost 7 bases and the J segment 7 bases; nucleotides outside the gene matches: 13. This CDR3 is 14 amino acids long. The CDR3 loop is CASSTGVKPGGYTF. The CDR3 DNA sequence: TGTGCCAGCTCAACAGGGGTTAAGCCGGGTGGCTACACCTTC.

This clonotype was picked up many times. The chain links TRBV20-1 to TRBJ2-1, with D perhaps matching TRBD1 (5 bases). CDR1 is DFQATT, CDR2 SNEGSKA, per germline (reference sequence). CDR3 length: 14 amino acids. Trimming removed 0 bases at V and 9 bases at J, with 15 bases between. CDR3 in amino acids: CSARDPGQGIEQFF. The CDR3 DNA follows: TGCAGTGCTAGAGATCCCGGACAAGGGATTGAGCAGTTCTTC.